This T cell receptor beta chain was recovered during a study of T cell changes during pregnancy in multiple sclerosis. The CDR3 has 15 residues. CDR1 and CDR2 from the germline V gene are LNHDA and SQIVND (reference sequence). Profiling relied on immunoSEQ multiplex PCR, and the TCRdb table lists in-frame clones only, not all of them. The sample carries just under 45,000 clones, about 96% recorded once. Remarks on this clone: The junction and the germline gene differ at one end; a read error may be behind it.

The chain links TRBV19 to TRBJ1-3; D not certain. Material: peripheral blood, obtained in the second trimester of pregnancy. The sequence came from a female donor with multiple sclerosis, enrolled in a pregnancy study. CDR3 nucleotides: TGTGCCAGTAGTATAGCGGTCGGACCGGGAACCACCATATATTTT. It translates to CASSIAVGPGTTIYF.